This passage covers 9 T cell receptor beta chains from one sample sequenced in a study of blood T cells in healthy people across ages. Alongside a J-beta primer mix, a sample-barcoded 5' primer served in a second PCR lasting about 7 to 12 cycles. TCRdb used MiXCR to reprocess the 5' RACE reads, holding one entry per CDR3 protein. The sample includes approximately 800,000 distinct CDR3 sequences, 60% to 80% of them seen just once. Sequencing was carried out using blood. The receptors originated from a man aged 30-40 years in good health.

The sample holds a few counts of this clonotype. This sequence joins TRBV12-3 or TRBV12-4 and TRBJ2-5; D may be TRBD2 (6 bases). V lost 3 bases, J lost 4 bases, and 15 bases lay in between. This CDR3 is built from 15 residues. CDR3 loop: CASSFSVVGGETQYF. The CDR3 DNA reads as TGTGCCAGCAGTTTTAGTGTCGTCGGGGGAGAGACCCAGTACTTC.

The V call is TRBV7-9, the J call TRBJ1-6, with 9 bases matching TRBD1. This CDR3 region has 14 residues. Trimming took 3 bases from V and 9 from J; bases not matched to a gene: 3. The V gene's germline CDR1 is SEHNR and CDR2 FQNEAQ (reference sequence). The CDR3 coding sequence is TGTGCCAGCAGCTTTGGGACAGGGAGTTCACCCCTCCACTTT. Translated: CASSFGTGSSPLHF. Together with reference TRBV7-9 and TRBJ1-6, the CDR3 gives the full variable domain: DTGVSQNPRHKITKRGQNVTFRCDPISEHNRLYWYRQTLGQGPEFLTYFQNEAQLEKSRLLSDRFSAERPKGSFSTLEIQRTEQGDSAMYLCASSFGTGSSPLHFGNGTRLTVT.

The chain combines TRBV6-2 or TRBV6-3 with TRBJ2-3; TRBD1 is a possible D gene (8 bases). Germline CDR1 is MNHEY and CDR2 is SVGEGT. V lost 7 bases, J lost 5 bases, and 16 bases lay in between. The CDR3 has 14 residues. The CDR3 here is CASTKDREGDTQYF. CDR3 in DNA: TGTGCCAGCACCAAGGACAGGGAGGGAGATACGCAGTATTTT.

In its sample, this clonotype was seen many times. CDR3 loop: CASSLTGSGANVLTF. The CDR3, as DNA: TGTGCCAGCAGTCTGACGGGCTCTGGGGCCAACGTCCTGACTTTC. The rearrangement links TRBV7-3 to TRBJ2-6; no reliable D call. The CDR3 is 15 residues long. The V end was cut by 6 bases, the J end by 0 bases, with 9 bases between. Germline lookup yields CDR1 SGHTA and CDR2 FQGTGA.

The chain joins TRBV12-3 or TRBV12-4 to TRBJ2-4, with 9 nucleotides matching TRBD1. Trimming cost V 5 bases and J 2 bases; bases outside gene matches: 4. CDR3 length: 15 residues. The CDR3 nucleotides are TGTGCCAGCAGTACAGGGGGCTCGACCAAAAACATTCAGTACTTC. Its protein product is CASSTGGSTKNIQYF.

The chain employs TRBV10-3 and TRBJ1-2; TRBD1 matches 8 bases. Germline lookup yields CDR1 ENHRY and CDR2 SYGVKD. Losses at the gene ends were 0 bases for V and 6 bases for J; bases not matched to a gene: 9. The CDR3 runs 16 residues. CDR3 residues: CAISESLQGALDGYTF. The DNA for the CDR3 is TGTGCCATCAGTGAGTCCCTGCAGGGGGCTCTGGATGGCTACACCTTC.

This clonotype was observed a handful of times. The V gene is TRBV10-3, the J gene TRBJ1-2, with D possibly TRBD1 on 6 matching bases. V lost 6 bases and J 3 bases, leaving 8 bases between the germline ends. Germline-derived CDR1 and CDR2 are ENHRY and SYGVKD. The length of the CDR3 is 12 residues. This CDR3 reads CAISWTDYGYTF. For the CDR3, the DNA is TGTGCCATCAGCTGGACAGACTATGGCTACACCTTC.

V is TRBV20-1 and J is TRBJ2-7; D uncertain. CDR1 is DFQATT, CDR2 SNEGSKA, per germline (reference sequence). The CDR3 extends over 13 amino acids. Trimming pared 7 bases from V and 0 bases from J, leaving 13 bases between. Here the CDR3 reads CSVALSYSYEQYF. Written as DNA, the CDR3 is TGCAGTGTTGCCTTGTCTTACTCCTACGAGCAGTACTTC.

The count of this clonotype is one. The chain links TRBV4-1 to TRBJ2-5; the match to TRBD2 covers 7 bases. The J call is in doubt because the DNA end fits TRBJ2-7 better. This CDR3 has 14 amino acids. CDR1 MGHRA and CDR2 YSYEKL come from the germline V gene. The CDR3 sequence is CASSPNRGEYEQYF. CDR3 DNA sequence: TGCGCCAGCAGCCCCAACCGGGGGGAGTACGAGCAGTACTTC.